The clone carrying this T cell receptor (beta chain) came up many times. Its antigen is undetermined. The sample comes from a study of metastatic and nonmetastatic thyroid tumors. Looking at the study overall: Repertoires of blood and of tissue (tumor or nodule) from malignant and benign thyroid patients were compared.

Thyroid surgery was preceded by no treatment in any patient. Via MiXCR, TCRdb re-called the PCR reads. The sample lists 60,000 to 85,000 clones, 18% occurring once. Findings of the study overall: The reported finding was significantly higher TCR beta diversity in malignant thyroid tumors relative to benign nodules, in blood and tumor.

This clonotype originated in a female donor with papillary thyroid cancer or a benign thyroid nodule (not recorded which). Some clones in this sample may be carry-over from other donors' samples. Sequenced: blood.

The CDR3 protein is CAWNGLRKEQYF. The DNA of the CDR3 is TGTGCCTGGAATGGACTGAGAAAGGAGCAGTACTTC. The chain is built from TRBV30 and TRBJ2-7; weak D call: TRBD2 (5 bases). The CDR3 extends over 12 amino acids. Per the germline V gene, CDR1 is GTSNPN and CDR2 is SVGIG (reference sequence). V was trimmed by 4 bases and J by 7 bases, leaving 14 bases between them. The full variable domain, its missing parts supplied by reference TRBV30 and TRBJ2-7, is SQTIHQWPATLVQPVGSPLSLECTVEGTSNPNLYWYRQAAGRGLQLLFYSVGIGQISSEVPQNLSASRPQDRQFILSSKKLLLSDSGFYLCAWNGLRKEQYFGPGTRLTVT.